This T cell receptor (beta chain) was recovered during a study of cytomegalovirus exposure and HLA in healthy donors. General study points: Later analysis demonstrated an association between a missense DCLRE1C variant and TCR beta V- and J-gene trimming. After further analysis at a later stage, under 20,000 TCR beta sequences were associated with HLA alleles at 0.05 false discovery rate. The Asian-associated ancestry cluster reportedly had fewer N-insertions than the roughly 670-donor mean in a later analysis.

With regard to this clone: What it binds is not known.

The PCR made use of 60 Vbeta and 13 Jbeta primers. Data came from immunoSEQ multiplex PCR; TCRdb stores just in-frame clones and leaves some out. The profile shows approximately 120,000 clones, around four fifths of them singletons. CDR1 SGHNT and CDR2 YYREEE come from the germline V gene (reference sequence). This CDR3 has 13 residues. With 4 bases removed from V and 3 bases from J, the gap between germline ends came to 10 bases. The specimen was PBMCs. The rearrangement uses TRBV5-4 and TRBJ1-2, with no clear D. The TCR was taken from a woman aged 50 to 65 in good health and CMV-seropositive. CDR3 sequence (DNA): TGTGCCAGCAGCCTGGACTCGTACTATGGCTACACCTTC. Protein: CASSLDSYYGYTF.